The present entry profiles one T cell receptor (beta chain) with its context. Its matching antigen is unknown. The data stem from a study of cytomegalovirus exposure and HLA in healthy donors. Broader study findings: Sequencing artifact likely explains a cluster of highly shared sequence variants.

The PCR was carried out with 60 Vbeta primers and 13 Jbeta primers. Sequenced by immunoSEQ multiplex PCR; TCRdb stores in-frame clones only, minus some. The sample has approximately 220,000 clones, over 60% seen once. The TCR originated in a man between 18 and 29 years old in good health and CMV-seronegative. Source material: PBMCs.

The CDR3 loop is CASSSQGKINNQPQHF. CDR3 DNA sequence: TGTGCCAGCAGCTCGCAGGGGAAGATCAATAATCAGCCCCAGCATTTT. This rearrangement joins TRBV5-5 to TRBJ1-5; D might be TRBD1 (6 bases). The V gene lost 3 bases and the J gene lost 4 bases, with 17 bases spanning the gap. Per germline, CDR1 SGHKS and CDR2 YYEKEE (reference sequence). This CDR3 spans 16 amino acids.